This TCR beta chain was observed in a study of T cell responses to AZD1222 COVID-19 vaccine. As for the study in general: Pooled together were second doses at about 4 or about 12 weeks. General study findings and limits: In a largely white British group with more females than males, clonal diversity was possibly underestimated. At study baseline, merely five or six AZD1222 recipients were seropositive.

Between the trimmed V and J ends, which lost 2 bases and 4 bases, there was a span of 8 bases. The CDR3 spans 13 residues. TCRdb's copy holds only in-frame clones and misses some; the assay was immunoSEQ multiplex PCR. Of around 130,000 clones detected, over 90% appear once; the ten largest clones hold roughly 5.6%. This clone is labeled as medium-sized. What it binds is not known. V is TRBV12-3 or TRBV12-4 and J is TRBJ1-1; no clear D. The clonotype was recovered from an adult in good health. Source: peripheral blood, taken on day 0 of AZD1222 vaccination. Here the CDR3 DNA reads TGTGCCAGCAGTTTACGCGTCGGCACTGAAGCTTTCTTT. Its protein product is CASSLRVGTEAFF.